The 31 T cell receptor beta chains presented below share a single source sample, sequenced in a study of chemoradiotherapy in HPV16-positive cancers. TCRdb's table, derived via immunoSEQ multiplex PCR, lists solely in-frame clones and lacks some. The table has roughly 12,000 clones, around 81% seen once; the top ten hold around 0.96%. The sample was gathered from a patient who underwent chemoradiotherapy. The receptors come from a human donor with HPV-associated anogenital cancer.

The chain uses TRBV5-6 and TRBJ2-5; TRBD1 matches at 9 bases. The J call may be wrong; the DNA end is better matched by TRBJ2-7. The CDR3 is 14 amino acids. CDR1 and CDR2 from the germline V gene are SGHDT and YYEEEE. In nucleotides, the CDR3 is TGTGCCAGCAGCCGGACAGGGGTCGCCTACGAGCAGTACTTC. Protein: CASSRTGVAYEQYF.

This CDR3 is CASSLGRVLQRGTQYF. The DNA for the CDR3 is TGTGCCAGCAGCTTAGGAAGGGTTCTCCAAAGGGGGACCCAGTACTTC. V usage is TRBV7-2 and J usage is TRBJ2-5; D may be TRBD1 (5 bases). The germline V and J ends were trimmed by 1 base and 7 bases, with 19 bases remaining between them. The CDR3 has 16 residues. Germline CDR1 SGHTA, CDR2 FQGNSA.

The chain joins TRBV6-6 to TRBJ1-5, with D perhaps matching TRBD1 (5 bases). V was pared by 2 bases and J by 4 bases, with 9 bases between. There are 14 residues in the CDR3. Germline V gives CDR1 MNHNY, CDR2 SVGAGI (reference sequence). The DNA for the CDR3 is TGTGCCAGCAGTTACGGGCAGGGAAATCAGCCCCAGCATTTT. Translation gives CASSYGQGNQPQHF.

This sequence joins TRBV5-4 and TRBJ1-2, with TRBD1 identical over 12 bases. The CDR3 spans 14 residues. The V and J ends lost 0 bases and 11 bases, in that order; junction bases with no gene match: 5. Germline CDR1 and CDR2: SGHNT and YYREEE (reference sequence). The CDR3 DNA sequence: TGTGCCAGCAGCTTGGAGGGGGACAGGGGGCCTTACACCTTC. It is translated as CASSLEGDRGPYTF.

The chain employs TRBV7-6 and TRBJ2-5, with D tentatively TRBD2 (5 bases). The germline V gene encodes CDR1 SGHVS and CDR2 FNYEAQ. The CDR3 sequence is 15 residues long. V lost 0 bases and J 5 bases, leaving 13 bases between the germline ends. The CDR3 DNA sequence: TGTGCCAGCAGCTTAGCCACTTTAGCGAGGGAGACCCAGTACTTC. Its protein product is CASSLATLARETQYF.

The chain is built from TRBV28 and TRBJ2-2, with 8 bases matching TRBD1. Germline trimming cut 10 bases from V and 4 bases from J; bases unmatched to any gene: 11. This CDR3 is 15 amino acids long. Germline CDR1 is MDHEN and CDR2 is SYDVKM. CDR3 region: CATPSVTGGTGELFF. CDR3 DNA sequence: TGTGCCACCCCATCTGTAACAGGGGGCACCGGGGAGCTGTTTTTT.

The genes are TRBV5-5 and TRBJ1-5; D ambiguous. Germline V lookup: CDR1 SGHKS, CDR2 YYEKEE (reference sequence). The CDR3 length is 16 residues. The V end lost 5 bases, the J end lost 2 bases, and 17 bases lay between the germline ends. As DNA, the CDR3 is TGTGCCAGCAGACTGACGGCCATGCCTGGCAATCAGCCCCAGCATTTT. Protein sequence: CASRLTAMPGNQPQHF.

The chain is built from TRBV19 and TRBJ2-6, with 7 bases aligning to TRBD1. Germline loops: CDR1 LNHDA, CDR2 SQIVND (reference sequence). Trimming took 1 base from V and 0 from J; bases not matched to a gene: 0. The CDR3 runs to 16 residues. In DNA form, the CDR3 reads TGTGCCAGTAGTATAGGGGACAGCTCTGGGGCCAACGTCCTGACTTTC. It is translated as CASSIGDSSGANVLTF.

J is TRBJ1-6 and V is TRBV21-1. TRBV21-1 is marked as a pseudogene. The CDR3 runs to 20 residues. The CDR3 sequence: CASSPRGGGSHSKYNSPLHF. The DNA for the CDR3 is TGTGCCAGCAGCCCTCGAGGCGGGGGGTCCCACTCGAAATATAATTCACCCCTCCACTTT.

The chain has TRBV5-4 and TRBJ2-7; D might be TRBD2 (7 bases). The CDR3 extends over 15 amino acids. Germline loops: CDR1 SGHNT, CDR2 YYREEE (reference sequence). Deletions cut 3 bases from V and 2 bases from J, with 15 bases between. The CDR3, as DNA: TGTGCCAGCAGCTCCTGGGGGGGGGCCGCCTACGAGCAGTACTTC. Protein sequence: CASSSWGGAAYEQYF.

This clone turned up a few times. The rearrangement joins TRBV19 to TRBJ2-3, with D perhaps TRBD2 (6 bases). This CDR3 has 13 amino acids. Germline V lookup: CDR1 LNHDA, CDR2 SQIVND (reference sequence). The V end was cut by 7 bases, the J end by 3 bases, with 11 bases between. The CDR3 coding sequence is TGTGCCAGTAAGGCTAGCGTTACAGATACGCAGTATTTT. Amino acids: CASKASVTDTQYF.

The CDR3 bases are TGTGCCAGCACCGTTAAGGGGCAAAACATTCAGTACTTC. Translation gives CASTVKGQNIQYF. V is TRBV9 and J is TRBJ2-4, with a tentative D call TRBD1 (5 bases). CDR3 length: 13 amino acids. V was shortened by 6 bases and J by 5 bases, with 12 bases between the two germline ends. Germline CDR1 SGDLS, CDR2 YYNGEE.

This chain links TRBV27 with TRBJ2-7, with D unclear. Germline V gene lookup returns CDR1 MNHEY and CDR2 SMNVEV (reference sequence). Trimming left V 3 bases short and J 5 bases short, with 11 bases between. The CDR3 has 13 residues. For the CDR3, the DNA is TGTGCCAGCAGTTTCTCGGTAGGACACGAGCAGTACTTC. Amino acids: CASSFSVGHEQYF.

The genes are TRBV4-3 and TRBJ2-5, with TRBD1 identical over 9 bases. V lost 3 bases to trimming and J lost 5 bases; unmatched junction nucleotides: 13. CDR3 length equals 17 residues. Germline CDR1 is LGHNA and CDR2 is YSLEER. The CDR3 region has the DNA TGCGCCAGCAGCCAGGGGCTGGGACAGGGTAGCCGGGAGACCCAGTACTTC. It is translated as CASSQGLGQGSRETQYF.

V usage is TRBV30 and J usage is TRBJ1-1, with unresolved D. With 7 bases removed from V and 1 base from J, the gap between germline ends came to 7 bases. The germline gives CDR1 GTSNPN, CDR2 SVGIG (reference sequence). The CDR3 is 11 residues long. For the CDR3, the DNA is TGTGCCTCCCAGCCGAACACTGAAGCTTTCTTT. Residues: CASQPNTEAFF.

The table lists this clone with a count of one. The gene calls are TRBV4-1 and TRBJ1-2; tentative D call: TRBD1 (6 bases). This CDR3 spans 15 amino acids. V was pared by 0 bases and J by 4 bases, with 12 bases between. Germline loops: CDR1 MGHRA, CDR2 YSYEKL. The CDR3 loop is CASSQDAGAVYGYTF. CDR3 nucleotides: TGCGCCAGCAGCCAAGATGCAGGGGCTGTCTATGGCTACACCTTC.

The V gene is TRBV21-1, the J gene TRBJ2-5; the table's D gene call, TRBD1, was not cross checked with the DNA. The DNA end favors TRBJ2-7, so the J call may be wrong. TRBV21-1 is a known pseudogene. This CDR3 comprises 14 residues. The CDR3 nucleotides read TGTGCCAGCAGCCGGACAGGGGGTACCTACGAGCAGTACTTC. Protein sequence: CASSRTGGTYEQYF.

The chain recombines TRBV6-4 with TRBJ2-7, with D perhaps assigned TRBD1 or TRBD2 (6 bases each). Germline assignment: CDR1 MRHNA and CDR2 SNTAGT. V lost 4 bases to trimming and J lost 6 bases, with 13 bases between them. This CDR3 spans 13 amino acids. CDR3 region: CASSVGGQSEQYF. For the CDR3, the DNA is TGTGCCAGCAGTGTCGGGGGACAAAGCGAGCAGTACTTC.

The table lists this clone with a count of one. The chain recombines TRBV27 with TRBJ2-2, with 12 bases aligning to TRBD2. This CDR3 is built from 15 residues. V was clipped by 7 bases and J by 6 bases; unmatched bases: 6. Per the germline V gene, CDR1 is MNHEY and CDR2 is SMNVEV (reference sequence). As DNA, the CDR3 is TGTGCCAGCACAACTAGCGGGGGGACAGCCGGGGAGCTGTTTTTT. Translation: CASTTSGGTAGELFF.

The V gene is TRBV30, the J gene TRBJ1-3, with D possibly being TRBD1 (6 bases). Germline-derived CDR1 and CDR2 are GTSNPN and SVGIG (reference sequence). V gave up 0 bases and J gave up 7 bases, with 13 bases separating them. The CDR3 covers 14 residues. The CDR3, as DNA: TGTGCCTGGAGTGTTGGGGGGGCAGAGAACACCATATATTTT. Protein: CAWSVGGAENTIYF.

The chain carries TRBV30 and TRBJ1-3, with a possible D match to TRBD1 (5 bases). Looked up from germline, CDR1 is GTSNPN and CDR2 is SVGIG (reference sequence). The CDR3 is 15 residues long. V shed 5 bases and J shed 0 bases, with 14 bases lying between them. The CDR3 region has the DNA TGTGCCTGGGGTTTCAGCAGGGTCTCTGGAAACACCATATATTTT. It translates to CAWGFSRVSGNTIYF. The full variable domain, its missing parts supplied by reference TRBV30 and TRBJ1-3, is SQTIHQWPATLVQPVGSPLSLECTVEGTSNPNLYWYRQAAGRGLQLLFYSVGIGQISSEVPQNLSASRPQDRQFILSSKKLLLSDSGFYLCAWGFSRVSGNTIYFGEGSWLTVV.

This chain uses TRBV6-6 with TRBJ1-3; tentatively, D is TRBD1 (6 bases). The CDR3 consists of 15 residues. V dropped 4 bases and J dropped 0 bases, with 10 bases sitting between them. Germline CDR1 is MNHNY and CDR2 is SVGAGI (reference sequence). CDR3 residues: CASSSPDSSGNTIYF. Written as DNA, the CDR3 is TGTGCCAGCAGTTCTCCGGACAGCTCTGGAAACACCATATATTTT.

The rearrangement joins TRBV4-3 to TRBJ1-4, with 7 bases lining up with TRBD1. The CDR3 extends over 16 amino acids. Trimming took 4 bases from V and 0 from J; bases not matched to a gene: 5. Germline V lookup: CDR1 LGHNA, CDR2 YSLEER. CDR3 residues: CASSPTGVATNEKLFF. The CDR3 DNA reads TGCGCCAGCAGCCCCACAGGGGTAGCAACTAATGAAAAACTGTTTTTT.

V and J are TRBV28 and TRBJ1-2, with D tentatively TRBD1 (6 bases). From germline, CDR1 is MDHEN and CDR2 SYDVKM. This CDR3 has 13 residues. Deletions cut 7 bases from V and 6 bases from J, with 15 bases between. For the CDR3, the DNA is TGTGCCAGCACCCATGGGGGGGGCGATGGCTACACCTTC. This codes for CASTHGGGDGYTF.

On this clone itself: Other DNA sequences in the same sample also yield this CDR3. This sequence joins TRBV27 and TRBJ1-6; D ambiguous. The CDR3 sequence is 13 residues long. V lost 2 bases and J lost 7, with 6 bases in between. The germline V gene has CDR1 MNHEY and CDR2 SMNVEV (reference sequence). The CDR3 DNA is TGTGCCAGCAGTTTAAGTCTCAATTCACCCCTCCACTTT. Residues: CASSLSLNSPLHF.

The V gene is TRBV19, the J gene TRBJ1-5; no clear D gene. Germline values: CDR1 LNHDA, CDR2 SQIVND (reference sequence). The CDR3 has 15 residues. The V end was cut by 3 bases, the J end by 0 bases, with 9 bases between. Here the CDR3 DNA reads TGTGCCAGTAGTATGCGGCAGGATAGCAATCAGCCCCAGCATTTT. Translated: CASSMRQDSNQPQHF.

This clone was recorded only once. The chain recombines TRBV7-8 with TRBJ1-4; 7 bases map to TRBD1. This CDR3 has 14 residues. The J segment lost 8 bases and the V segment lost 5 bases, leaving 8 bases of the junction unmatched. The germline V gene encodes CDR1 SGHVS and CDR2 FQNEAQ. This chain's CDR3 is CASSKDRVGEKLFF. The DNA for the CDR3 is TGTGCCAGCAGCAAAGACAGGGTCGGAGAAAAACTGTTTTTT.

J is TRBJ1-5 and V is TRBV7-9; D remains ambiguous. This CDR3 has 16 amino acids. The germline CDR1 and CDR2 sequences are SEHNR and FQNEAQ (reference sequence). The V gene lost 0 bases and the J gene lost 0 bases, with 9 bases spanning the gap. Here the CDR3 reads CASSLAKGHSNQPQHF. CDR3 bases: TGTGCCAGCAGCTTAGCGAAAGGTCATAGCAATCAGCCCCAGCATTTT.

The chain joins TRBV28 to TRBJ2-2; 7 bases fit TRBD2. Trimming took 9 bases from V and 2 from J; bases not matched to a gene: 15. Germline V gene sequence: CDR1 MDHEN, CDR2 SYDVKM. This CDR3 comprises 17 residues. In DNA form, the CDR3 reads TGTGCCAGTAGAACGGGCGGGGGACTTTTCAACACCGGGGAGCTGTTTTTT. Translation: CASRTGGGLFNTGELFF. Full variable domain (remainder filled in from reference TRBV28 and TRBJ2-2): DVKVTQSSRYLVKRTGEKVFLECVQDMDHENMFWYRQDPGLGLRLIYFSYDVKMKEKGDIPEGYSVSREKKERFSLILESASTNQTSMYLCASRTGGGLFNTGELFFGEGSRLTVL.

CDR3 coding DNA: TGTGCCACCCAGAAAGGCAGTGTGAACACTGAAGCTTTCTTT. Amino acid sequence: CATQKGSVNTEAFF. The chain recombines TRBV2 with TRBJ1-1; no definite D call. The CDR3 runs to 14 residues. The germline V gene encodes CDR1 SNHLY and CDR2 FYNNEI. Trimming shortened V by 10 bases and J by 0 bases, and 15 bases separated the two germline ends.

V usage is TRBV29-1 and J usage is TRBJ2-2; D perhaps matches TRBD2 (6 bases). Germline-derived CDR1 and CDR2 are SQVTM and ANQGSEA. The CDR3 length is 14 residues. Trimming stripped 3 bases from V and 6 bases from J, with 14 bases between. CDR3 in amino acids: CSVDSSGEAGELFF. As DNA, the CDR3 is TGCAGCGTTGATTCCAGTGGGGAGGCCGGGGAGCTGTTTTTT.